This TCR beta chain comes out of a study of blood T cells in healthy people across ages. General study findings and limits: There were more naive CD4+ cells and higher diversity in long-lived donors than in aged donors.

Then a second PCR, running about 6 to 12 cycles, was carried out with a sample-barcoded 5' primer and a J-beta primer mix. TCRdb recomputed calls from the 5' RACE reads with MiXCR, one row per CDR3 protein. There are hundreds of thousands of distinct CDR3 sequences in the sample; 20% to 25% occur only once, and more than 3% lies in the top ten. V trimming: 1 base; J trimming: 4 bases; junction bases outside the gene matches: 5. Germline V lookup: CDR1 LGHDT, CDR2 YNNKEL (reference sequence). The CDR3 length is 15 residues. This clonotype was counted between two and nine times. The antigen is not known. Each donor's blood draw was 7.5 to 10 milliliters of peripheral blood.

The receptor's source is a man between 70 and 80 years old in good health. The J gene is TRBJ2-5, the V gene TRBV3-1, with 8 positions matching TRBD1. The sample comprised blood. The CDR3: CASSQAGGAAETQYF. The CDR3 coding sequence is TGTGCCAGCAGCCAAGCAGGGGGCGCGGCAGAGACCCAGTACTTC.